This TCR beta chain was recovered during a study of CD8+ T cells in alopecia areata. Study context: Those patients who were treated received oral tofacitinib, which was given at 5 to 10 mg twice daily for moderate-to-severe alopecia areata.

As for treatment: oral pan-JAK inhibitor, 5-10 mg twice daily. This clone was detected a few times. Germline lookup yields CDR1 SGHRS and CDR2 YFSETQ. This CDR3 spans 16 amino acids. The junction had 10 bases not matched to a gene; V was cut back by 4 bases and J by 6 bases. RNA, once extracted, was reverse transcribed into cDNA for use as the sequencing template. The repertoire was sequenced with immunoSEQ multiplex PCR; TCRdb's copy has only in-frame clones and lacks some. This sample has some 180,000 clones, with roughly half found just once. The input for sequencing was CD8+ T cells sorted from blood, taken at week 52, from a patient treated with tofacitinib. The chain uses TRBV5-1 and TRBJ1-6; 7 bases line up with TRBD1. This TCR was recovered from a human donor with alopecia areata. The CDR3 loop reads CASSMTTGQINSPLHF. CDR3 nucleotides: TGCGCCAGCAGCATGACGACGGGACAGATTAATTCACCCCTCCACTTT.